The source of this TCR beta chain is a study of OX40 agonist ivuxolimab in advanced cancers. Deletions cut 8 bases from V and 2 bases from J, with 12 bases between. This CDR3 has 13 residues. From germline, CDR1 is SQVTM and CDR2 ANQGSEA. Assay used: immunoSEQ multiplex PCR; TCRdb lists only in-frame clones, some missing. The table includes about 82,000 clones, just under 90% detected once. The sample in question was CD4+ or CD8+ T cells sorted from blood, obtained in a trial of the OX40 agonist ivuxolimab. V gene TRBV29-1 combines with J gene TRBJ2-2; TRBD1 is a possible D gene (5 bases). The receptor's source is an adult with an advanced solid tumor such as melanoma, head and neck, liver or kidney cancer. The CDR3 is CSIKRTNTGELFF. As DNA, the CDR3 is TGCAGCATAAAACGGACAAACACCGGGGAGCTGTTTTTT.